This T cell receptor (beta chain) was sequenced in a study of identical twins. Study-level points and caveats: Among out-of-frame alpha sequences shared by twins, low generation probability occurred in excess. There is a chance that invariant MAIT and iNKT cells partially muddied zero-insertion analyses.

TCRdb used MiXCR to reprocess the 5' RACE reads, holding one entry per CDR3 protein. The table shows 250,000 or so distinct CDR3 sequences, with approximately 7% occurring only once. Comment on this clonotype: Its specificity is unknown.

The CDR3 has 17 amino acids. Germline V gene sequence: CDR1 SGHKS, CDR2 YYEKEE (reference sequence). V was clipped by 1 base and J by 6 bases, with 21 bases between them. These records were also assigned to another study, of yellow fever vaccine responses in identical twins.

The rearrangement links TRBV5-5 to TRBJ2-3, with D possibly being TRBD2 (5 bases). The material sequenced was memory (CD45RO+) T cells sorted from blood. The clonotype was recovered from a woman between 18 and 30 years old in good health. CDR3 residues: CASSLLSWAGLGDTQYF. DNA of the CDR3: TGTGCCAGCAGCTTGCTTTCCTGGGCGGGCCTCGGGGATACGCAGTATTTT.